This T cell receptor beta chain was found in a study of shared T cell receptors in the human thymus. The method was immunoSEQ multiplex PCR; TCRdb's version includes in-frame clones alone and lacks a portion of them. The data contain around 340,000 clones, approximately 95% of them singletons. V lost 3 bases to trimming and J lost 4 bases, with 15 bases between them. Germline CDR1 SNHLY, CDR2 FYNNEI. The CDR3 sequence is 15 residues long. The rearrangement uses TRBV2 and TRBJ1-2, with D uncertain. The sample consisted of thymocytes. This TCR was sampled from a human donor. The CDR3 is CASSDRQEIFYGYTF. In DNA, the CDR3 is TGTGCCAGCAGTGATAGGCAGGAGATCTTCTATGGCTACACCTTC.